These 9 T cell receptor beta chains share one sample of origin, sequenced in a study of T-cell reconstitution after alpha-beta-depleted transplantation in children. Preparation of the TCRbeta library involved a method that used unique molecular identifiers. TCRdb processed the PCR reads anew with MiXCR; each CDR3 protein has one entry. The table records about 980,000 distinct CDR3 sequences, about 29% of them present only once. The starting material was PBMCs, mostly from graft donor cells, obtained 360 days after TCRalphabeta/CD19-depleted stem cell transplant. All receptors derive from a boy under two years old who had a stem cell transplant for SCID, so the T cells may come from the graft donor.

The CDR3 DNA follows: TGCGCCAGCAGCTGGGACAGCCATGAAAAACTGTTTTTT. It codes for CASSWDSHEKLFF. This chain uses TRBV5-1 with TRBJ1-4; TRBD1 aligns across 7 bases. This CDR3 comprises 13 residues. V was clipped by 3 bases and J by 6 bases; unmatched bases: 2. The germline gives CDR1 SGHRS, CDR2 YFSETQ. The variable domain in full, completed from reference TRBV5-1 and TRBJ1-4, reads KAGVTQTPRYLIKTRGQQVTLSCSPISGHRSVSWYQQTPGQGLQFLFEYFSETQRNKGNFPGRFSGRQFSNSRSEMNVSTLELGDSALYLCASSWDSHEKLFFGSGTQLSVL.

V usage is TRBV6-2 or TRBV6-3 and J usage is TRBJ1-5; D not certain. V lost 6 bases and J 0 bases, leaving 9 bases between the germline ends. Germline-derived CDR1 and CDR2 are MNHEY and SVGEGT. This CDR3 region has 14 residues. Here the CDR3 reads CASRDMNSNQPQHF. The CDR3 bases are TGTGCCAGCAGAGACATGAATAGCAATCAGCCCCAGCATTTT.

This chain uses TRBV10-3 with TRBJ2-5; the D gene is possibly TRBD1 (7 bases). This CDR3 comprises 12 residues. V lost 10 bases to trimming and J lost 4 bases, with 13 bases between them. Germline assignment: CDR1 ENHRY and CDR2 SYGVKD. Here the CDR3 DNA reads TGTGCCACCCAGGGGGGATTAGAGACCCAGTACTTC. Its translation: CATQGGLETQYF.

The CDR3 spells CASSEQGGYGYTF. As DNA, the CDR3 is TGTGCCAGCAGCGAGCAGGGCGGCTATGGCTACACCTTC. V usage is TRBV2 and J usage is TRBJ1-2; perhaps TRBD1 as D (5 bases). Trimming left V 6 bases short and J 4 bases short, with 12 bases between. There are 13 residues in the CDR3. Germline CDR1 is SNHLY and CDR2 is FYNNEI.

In the case of this clonotype: Lacking the conserved final phenylalanine or tryptophan, this CDR3 likely reflects a read error. The chain is built from TRBV6-5 and TRBJ2-5; the match to TRBD2 covers 10 bases. V was pared by 4 bases and J by 0 bases, with 5 bases of the junction left unmatched. The CDR3 sequence is 16 residues long. Germline lookup yields CDR1 MNHEY and CDR2 SVGAGI. The CDR3 region has the DNA TGTGCCAGCAGTTTAGGACTAGCGGAGTACCAAGAGACCCAGTACATC. This translates into CASSLGLAEYQETQYI.

This sequence joins TRBV20-1 and TRBJ2-7; the D gene is possibly TRBD1 (5 bases). The CDR3 has 12 amino acids. V was cut by 5 bases and J by 6 bases, with 14 bases left in between. Germline loops: CDR1 DFQATT, CDR2 SNEGSKA (reference sequence). CDR3 in amino acids: CSAEQGISEQYF. As DNA, the CDR3 is TGCAGTGCTGAGCAGGGAATAAGCGAGCAGTACTTC.

This chain links TRBV4-1 with TRBJ1-5; D is unclear. V lost 1 base, J lost 0 bases, and 10 bases lay in between. CDR1 is MGHRA and CDR2 is YSYEKL in the germline V gene. This CDR3 contains 16 residues. In DNA, the CDR3 is TGCGCCAGCAGCCAAGTACCACACATTAGCAATCAGCCCCAGCATTTT. Translated, it gives CASSQVPHISNQPQHF.

V gene TRBV7-6 combines with J gene TRBJ1-1, with D unclear. CDR3 length: 13 amino acids. Germline CDR1 is SGHVS and CDR2 is FNYEAQ. The V gene lost 3 bases and the J gene lost 7 bases, with 12 bases spanning the gap. Here the CDR3 reads CASSFDPGSEAFF. CDR3 DNA sequence: TGTGCCAGCAGCTTCGACCCGGGAAGTGAAGCTTTCTTT.

The table lists this clonotype with a few counts. This chain connects TRBV20-1 to TRBJ2-5; TRBD1 matches 9 bases. CDR3 length: 14 amino acids. V shed 6 bases, J shed 4 bases, and the junction held 9 bases outside the gene matches. The germline V gene has CDR1 DFQATT and CDR2 SNEGSKA (reference sequence). In DNA form, the CDR3 reads TGCAGTGCCCTTCGGGACAGGGTAGGAGAGACCCAGTACTTC. The encoded protein is CSALRDRVGETQYF.